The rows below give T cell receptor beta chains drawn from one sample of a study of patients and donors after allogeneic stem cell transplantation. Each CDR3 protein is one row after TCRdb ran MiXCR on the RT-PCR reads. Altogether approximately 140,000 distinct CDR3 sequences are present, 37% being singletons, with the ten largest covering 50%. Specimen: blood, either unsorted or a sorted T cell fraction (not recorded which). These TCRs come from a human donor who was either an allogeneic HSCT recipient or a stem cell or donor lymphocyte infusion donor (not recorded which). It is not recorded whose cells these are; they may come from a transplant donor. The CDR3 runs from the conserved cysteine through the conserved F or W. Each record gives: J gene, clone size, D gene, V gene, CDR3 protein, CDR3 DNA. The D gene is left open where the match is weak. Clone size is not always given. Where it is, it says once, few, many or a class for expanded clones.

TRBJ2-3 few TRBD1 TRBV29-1 CSVVPGQKANTQYF TGCAGCGTGGTACCGGGACAGAAAGCCAATACGCAGTATTTT
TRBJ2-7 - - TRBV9 CASSAQGWGEQYF TGTGCCAGCAGCGCACAGGGTTGGGGGGAGCAGTACTTC
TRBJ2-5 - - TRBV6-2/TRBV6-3 CASTPGLFQETQYF TGTGCCAGCACTCCGGGGCTTTTCCAAGAGACCCAGTACTTC
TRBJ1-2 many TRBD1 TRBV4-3 CASSRSGGFYGYTF TGCGCCAGCAGCCGATCAGGGGGGTTCTATGGCTACACCTTC
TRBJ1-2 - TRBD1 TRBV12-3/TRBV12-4 CASSPRDRGRPNYGYTF TGTGCCAGCAGTCCGAGGGACAGGGGGCGTCCTAACTATGGCTACACCTTC
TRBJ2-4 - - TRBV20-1 CSALDMRNIQYF TGCAGTGCTCTGGACATGAGGAACATTCAGTACTTC
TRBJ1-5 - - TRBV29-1 CSVETAGQPQHF TGCAGCGTTGAAACGGCCGGTCAGCCCCAGCATTTT
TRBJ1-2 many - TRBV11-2 CASSPHPAGFPNYGYTF TGTGCCAGCAGCCCCCATCCGGCAGGCTTCCCTAACTATGGCTACACCTTC
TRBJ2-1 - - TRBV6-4 CASSDTQGGNNEQFF TGTGCCAGCAGTGACACACAGGGGGGGAACAATGAGCAGTTCTTC
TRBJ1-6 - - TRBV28 CASSSPGQSSYNSPLHF TGTGCCAGCAGTTCCCCCGGACAGAGCTCCTATAATTCACCCCTCCACTTT
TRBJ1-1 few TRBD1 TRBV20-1 CSVRARQGGFEDTEAFF TGCAGTGTTAGAGCCAGACAGGGTGGATTCGAGGACACTGAAGCTTTCTTT
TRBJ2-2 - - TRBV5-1 CASVPGTVGTGELFF TGCGCCAGCGTCCCAGGGACTGTGGGTACCGGGGAGCTGTTTTTT
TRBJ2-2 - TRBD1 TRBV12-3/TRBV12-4 CASSSRTGPNTGELFF TGTGCCAGCAGTTCCCGGACAGGTCCGAACACCGGGGAGCTGTTTTTT
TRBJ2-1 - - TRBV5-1 CASSPLAPEQFF TGCGCCAGCAGCCCTCTAGCCCCTGAGCAGTTCTTC
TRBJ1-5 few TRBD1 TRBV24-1 CATSETGTANQPQHF TGTGCCACCAGTGAAACCGGGACAGCTAATCAGCCCCAGCATTTT
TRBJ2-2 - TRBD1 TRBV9 CASSPRQGDTGELFF TGTGCCAGCAGCCCTCGACAGGGAGACACCGGGGAGCTGTTTTTT
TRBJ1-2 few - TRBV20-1 CSASQPFRKRGYYGYTF TGCAGTGCTAGCCAGCCCTTTAGGAAAAGGGGCTACTATGGCTACACCTTC
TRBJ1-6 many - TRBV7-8 CASSLLGQYGGQHSPLHF TGTGCCAGCAGCTTACTTGGACAATACGGGGGGCAGCATTCACCCCTCCACTTT
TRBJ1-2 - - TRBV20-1 CSARDLEEGYTF TGCAGTGCTAGAGATCTGGAGGAGGGCTACACCTTC
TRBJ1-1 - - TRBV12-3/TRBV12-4 CASSPTAQVWNTEAFF TGTGCCAGCAGTCCGACCGCCCAGGTTTGGAACACTGAAGCTTTCTTT